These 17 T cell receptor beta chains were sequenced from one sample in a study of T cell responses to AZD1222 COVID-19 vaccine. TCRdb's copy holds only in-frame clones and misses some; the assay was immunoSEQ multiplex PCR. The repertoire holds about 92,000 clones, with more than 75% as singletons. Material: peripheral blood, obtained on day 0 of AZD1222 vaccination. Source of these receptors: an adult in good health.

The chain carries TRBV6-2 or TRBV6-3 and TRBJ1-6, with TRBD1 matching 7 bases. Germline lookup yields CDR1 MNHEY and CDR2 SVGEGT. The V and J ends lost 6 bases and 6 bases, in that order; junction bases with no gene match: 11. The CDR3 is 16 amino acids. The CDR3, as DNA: TGTGCCAGCAGCGTTGTACCGGGACAGCCTAATTCACCCCTCCACTTT. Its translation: CASSVVPGQPNSPLHF.

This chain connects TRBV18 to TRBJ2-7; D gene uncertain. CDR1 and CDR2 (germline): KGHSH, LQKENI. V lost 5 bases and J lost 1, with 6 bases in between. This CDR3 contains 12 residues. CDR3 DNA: TGTGCCAGCTCATTCGGTTCCTACGAGCAGTACTTC. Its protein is CASSFGSYEQYF.

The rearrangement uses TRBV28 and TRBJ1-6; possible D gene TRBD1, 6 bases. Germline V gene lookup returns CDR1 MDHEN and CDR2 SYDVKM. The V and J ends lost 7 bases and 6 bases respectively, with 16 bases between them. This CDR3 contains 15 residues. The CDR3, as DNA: TGTGCCAGCAAAATCGGGGGCGTCACTAATTCACCCCTCCACTTT. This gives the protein CASKIGGVTNSPLHF.

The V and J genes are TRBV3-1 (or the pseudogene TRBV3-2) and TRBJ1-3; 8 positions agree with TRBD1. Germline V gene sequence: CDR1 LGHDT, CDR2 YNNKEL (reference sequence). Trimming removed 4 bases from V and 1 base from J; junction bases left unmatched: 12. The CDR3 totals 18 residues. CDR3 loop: CASSPWGGRGQSGNTIYF. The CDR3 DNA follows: TGTGCCAGCAGCCCGTGGGGGGGCAGGGGGCAATCTGGAAACACCATATATTTT.

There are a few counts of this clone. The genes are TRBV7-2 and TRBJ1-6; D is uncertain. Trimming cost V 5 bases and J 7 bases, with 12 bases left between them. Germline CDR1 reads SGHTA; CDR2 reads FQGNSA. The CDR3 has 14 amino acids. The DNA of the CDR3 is TGTGCCAGCAGCCCCTCCACCCGAAATTCACCCCTCCACTTT. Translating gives CASSPSTRNSPLHF.

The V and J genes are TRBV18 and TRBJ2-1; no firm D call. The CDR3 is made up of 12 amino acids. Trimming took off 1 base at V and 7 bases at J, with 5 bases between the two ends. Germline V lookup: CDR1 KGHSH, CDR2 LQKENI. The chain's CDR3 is CASSPQQNEQFF. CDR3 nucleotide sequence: TGTGCCAGCTCACCACAGCAGAATGAGCAGTTCTTC.

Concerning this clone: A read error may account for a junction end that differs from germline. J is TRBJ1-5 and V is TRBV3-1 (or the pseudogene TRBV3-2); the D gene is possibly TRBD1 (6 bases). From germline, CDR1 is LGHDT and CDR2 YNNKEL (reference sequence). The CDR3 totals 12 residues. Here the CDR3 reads CASSQSQGRMIF. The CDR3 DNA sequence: TGTGCCAGCAGCCAAAGCCAGGGGCGGATGATTTTT.

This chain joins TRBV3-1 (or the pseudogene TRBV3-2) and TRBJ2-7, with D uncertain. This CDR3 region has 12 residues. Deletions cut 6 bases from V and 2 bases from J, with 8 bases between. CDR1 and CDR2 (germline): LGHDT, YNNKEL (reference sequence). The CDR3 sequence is CASSTATYEQYF. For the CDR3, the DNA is TGTGCCAGCAGTACAGCAACCTACGAGCAGTACTTC.

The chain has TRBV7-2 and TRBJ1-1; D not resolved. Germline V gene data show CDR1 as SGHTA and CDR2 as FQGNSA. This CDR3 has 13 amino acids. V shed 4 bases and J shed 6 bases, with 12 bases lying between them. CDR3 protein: CASSYRHEPEAFF. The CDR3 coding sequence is TGTGCCAGCAGCTATAGACACGAACCTGAAGCTTTCTTT.

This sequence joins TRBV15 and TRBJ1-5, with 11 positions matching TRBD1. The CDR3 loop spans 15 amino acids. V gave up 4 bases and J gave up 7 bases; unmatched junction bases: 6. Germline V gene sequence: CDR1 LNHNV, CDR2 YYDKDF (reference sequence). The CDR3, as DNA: TGTGCCACCAGCAAGGACAGGGGGCGCGGCCAGCCCCAGCATTTT. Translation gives CATSKDRGRGQPQHF. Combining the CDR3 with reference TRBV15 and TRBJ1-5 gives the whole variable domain DAMVIQNPRYQVTQFGKPVTLSCSQTLNHNVMYWYQQKSSQAPKLLFHYYDKDFNNEADTPDNFQSRRPNTSFCFLDIRSPGLGDTAMYLCATSKDRGRGQPQHFGDGTRLSIL.

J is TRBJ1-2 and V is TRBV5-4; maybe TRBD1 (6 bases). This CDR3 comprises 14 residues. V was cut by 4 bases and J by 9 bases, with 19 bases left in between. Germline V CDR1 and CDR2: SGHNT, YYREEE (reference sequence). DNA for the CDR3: TGTGCCAGCAGCCAACGCCATTACAGGGAGCGCTACACCTTC. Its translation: CASSQRHYRERYTF.

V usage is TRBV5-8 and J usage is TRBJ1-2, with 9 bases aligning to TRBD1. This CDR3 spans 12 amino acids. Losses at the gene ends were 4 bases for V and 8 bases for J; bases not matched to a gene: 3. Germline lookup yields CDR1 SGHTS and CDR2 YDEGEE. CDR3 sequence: CASSRTGDGYTF. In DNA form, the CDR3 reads TGTGCCAGCAGCCGGACAGGGGACGGCTACACCTTC.

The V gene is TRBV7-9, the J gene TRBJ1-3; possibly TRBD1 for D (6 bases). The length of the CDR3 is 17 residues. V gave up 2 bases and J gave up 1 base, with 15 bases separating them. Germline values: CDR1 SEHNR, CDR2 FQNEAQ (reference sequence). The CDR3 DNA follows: TGTGCCAGCAGCTTACTCCCCAGGGGCCCATCTGGAAACACCATATATTTT. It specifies CASSLLPRGPSGNTIYF.

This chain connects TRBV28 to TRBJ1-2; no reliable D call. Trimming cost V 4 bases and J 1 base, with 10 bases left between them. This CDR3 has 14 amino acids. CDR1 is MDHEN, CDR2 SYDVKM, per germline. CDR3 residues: CASSSDFGNYGYTF. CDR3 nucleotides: TGTGCCAGCAGTTCCGATTTTGGTAACTATGGCTACACCTTC.

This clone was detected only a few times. CDR3 nucleotides: TGTGCCAGCAGCCAAGGGTCTAACTATGGCTACACCTTC. Protein: CASSQGSNYGYTF. The V call is TRBV3-1 (or the pseudogene TRBV3-2), the J call TRBJ1-2; D uncertain. V gave up 1 base and J gave up 0 bases, with 3 bases separating them. Germline CDR1 and CDR2: LGHDT and YNNKEL (reference sequence). The CDR3 has 13 residues.

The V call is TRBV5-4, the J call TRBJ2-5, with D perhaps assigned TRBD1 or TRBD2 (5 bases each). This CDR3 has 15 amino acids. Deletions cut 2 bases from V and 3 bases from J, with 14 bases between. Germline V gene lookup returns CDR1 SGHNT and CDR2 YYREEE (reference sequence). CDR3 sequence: CASSFGGVAEETQYF. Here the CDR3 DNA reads TGTGCCAGCAGCTTTGGGGGTGTGGCTGAAGAGACCCAGTACTTC.

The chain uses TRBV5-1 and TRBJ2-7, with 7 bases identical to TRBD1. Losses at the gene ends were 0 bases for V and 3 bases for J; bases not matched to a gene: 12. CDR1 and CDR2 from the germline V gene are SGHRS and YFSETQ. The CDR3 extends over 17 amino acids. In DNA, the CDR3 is TGCGCCAGCAGCTTGGGCCGAGGGACAGACTTTTTCTACGAGCAGTACTTC. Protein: CASSLGRGTDFFYEQYF.